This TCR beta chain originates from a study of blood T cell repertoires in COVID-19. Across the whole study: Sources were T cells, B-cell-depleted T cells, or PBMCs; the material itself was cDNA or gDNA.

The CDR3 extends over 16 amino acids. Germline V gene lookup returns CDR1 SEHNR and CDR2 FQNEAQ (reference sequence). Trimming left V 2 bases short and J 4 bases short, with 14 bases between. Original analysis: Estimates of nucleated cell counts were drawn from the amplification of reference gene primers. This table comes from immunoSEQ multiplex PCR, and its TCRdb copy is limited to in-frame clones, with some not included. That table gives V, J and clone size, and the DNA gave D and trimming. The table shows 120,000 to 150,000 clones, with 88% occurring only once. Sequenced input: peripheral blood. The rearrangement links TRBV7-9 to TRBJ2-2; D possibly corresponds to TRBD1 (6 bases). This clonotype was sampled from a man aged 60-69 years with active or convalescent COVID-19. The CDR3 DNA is TGTGCCAGCAGCTTAATGAGGACAGTCGGCACCGGGGAGCTGTTTTTT. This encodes CASSLMRTVGTGELFF.